The 30 T cell receptor beta chains below all came from one sample that was sequenced in a study of shared clonotypes between healthy human individuals. Some clones are missing from TCRdb's copy, which holds only in-frame ones; the method was immunoSEQ multiplex PCR. Of over a million clones listed, approximately 98.5% are singletons. Material: naive CD4+ T cells sorted from blood. Noted subset: CD45RA+ positively selected. The source is a man under 40 in good health.

The chain joins TRBV9 to TRBJ2-7; 7 nucleotides match TRBD2. V lost 0 bases to trimming and J lost 4 bases; unmatched junction nucleotides: 7. The CDR3 runs to 15 residues. Germline assignment: CDR1 SGDLS and CDR2 YYNGEE. CDR3 nucleotides: TGTGCCAGCAGCGTAGAAGGAACAGCGGGATACGAGCAGTACTTC. Translating it yields CASSVEGTAGYEQYF.

The chain employs TRBV28 and TRBJ2-1, with 12 bases fitting TRBD2. Germline V gene data show CDR1 as MDHEN and CDR2 as SYDVKM. The CDR3 sequence is 17 residues long. V was clipped by 4 bases and J by 9 bases; unmatched bases: 13. This CDR3 reads CASSSSGRAGQVGEQFF. In DNA, the CDR3 is TGTGCCAGCAGTTCTAGCGGGAGGGCTGGTCAGGTTGGTGAGCAGTTCTTC.

As concerns this clone: Other DNA variants within this sample encode the same CDR3. The rearrangement uses TRBV5-1 and TRBJ2-3, with unresolved D. The germline V gene encodes CDR1 SGHRS and CDR2 YFSETQ. Trimming stripped 0 bases from V and 0 bases from J, with 8 bases between. This CDR3 region has 15 residues. This CDR3 is CASSLAQTSTDTQYF. The CDR3 DNA follows: TGCGCCAGCAGCTTGGCCCAGACTAGCACAGATACGCAGTATTTT.

The chain joins TRBV2 to TRBJ2-3; D uncertain. The CDR3 is made up of 16 amino acids. CDR1 is SNHLY, CDR2 FYNNEI, per germline. V was pared by 4 bases and J by 3 bases, with 17 bases between. The chain's CDR3 is CASSVGWSSTTDTQYF. The CDR3 nucleotides read TGTGCCAGCAGTGTGGGTTGGAGCTCGACGACAGATACGCAGTATTTT. The full variable domain, completed using reference TRBV2 and TRBJ2-3, is EPEVTQTPSHQVTQMGQEVILRCVPISNHLYFYWYRQILGQKVEFLVSFYNNEISEKSEIFDDQFSVERPDGSNFTLKIRSTKLEDSAMYFCASSVGWSSTTDTQYFGPGTRLTVL.

This chain links TRBV5-5 with TRBJ1-1, with TRBD1 as a possible D gene (5 bases). Trimming cost V 4 bases and J 4 bases, with 14 bases left between them. The CDR3 runs to 14 residues. Per the germline V gene, CDR1 is SGHKS and CDR2 is YYEKEE (reference sequence). In DNA form, the CDR3 reads TGTGCCAGCAGCGCAGCAGGGTATTTCACTGAAGCTTTCTTT. Its translation is CASSAAGYFTEAFF.

The chain employs TRBV28 and TRBJ2-7, with 11 bases lining up with TRBD1. This CDR3 is built from 15 residues. Unmatched junction bases numbered 9, after V lost 5 bases and J lost 6 bases. From germline, CDR1 is MDHEN and CDR2 SYDVKM. CDR3 in amino acids: CASSLTGQGEFEQYF. The DNA of the CDR3 is TGTGCCAGCAGTCTTACGGGACAGGGGGAATTCGAGCAGTACTTC. Full variable domain (remainder filled in from reference TRBV28 and TRBJ2-7): DVKVTQSSRYLVKRTGEKVFLECVQDMDHENMFWYRQDPGLGLRLIYFSYDVKMKEKGDIPEGYSVSREKKERFSLILESASTNQTSMYLCASSLTGQGEFEQYFGPGTRLTVT.

The CDR3: CASSEMMGQVVYEQYF. In DNA form, the CDR3 reads TGTGCCAGCAGTGAAATGATGGGACAGGTTGTTTACGAGCAGTACTTC. The chain is built from TRBV6-1 and TRBJ2-7; 8 nucleotides agree with TRBD1. V dropped 2 bases and J dropped 4; count of bases not matched to a gene: 10. The CDR3 loop spans 16 amino acids. Germline assignment: CDR1 MNHNS and CDR2 SASEGT.

The chain carries TRBV11-2 and TRBJ2-7, with TRBD1 identical over 8 bases. The CDR3 is made up of 15 amino acids. CDR1 is SGHAT and CDR2 is FQNNGV in the germline V gene. V shed 5 bases, J shed 6 bases, and the junction held 12 bases outside the gene matches. DNA for the CDR3: TGTGCCAGCAGCCCGGACAGGGAACCGGTGGGCGAGCAGTACTTC. The encoded protein is CASSPDREPVGEQYF.

The V gene is TRBV5-1, the J gene TRBJ2-3; the D is unclear. V was shortened by 1 base and J by 0 bases, with 9 bases between the two germline ends. This CDR3 comprises 15 residues. CDR1 SGHRS and CDR2 YFSETQ come from the germline V gene. The CDR3 here is CASSLRQDSTDTQYF. CDR3 DNA sequence: TGCGCCAGCAGCTTGAGGCAGGACAGCACAGATACGCAGTATTTT.

This chain links TRBV7-8 with TRBJ2-7; D call uncertain. V dropped 0 bases and J dropped 6 bases, with 6 bases sitting between them. The CDR3 is 12 amino acids. CDR1 is SGHVS and CDR2 is FQNEAQ in the germline V gene. DNA of the CDR3: TGTGCCAGCAGCTTAGCGCTCTTCGAGCAGTACTTC. Residues: CASSLALFEQYF.

The J gene is TRBJ2-2, the V gene TRBV11-2; maybe TRBD1 (6 bases). This CDR3 has 14 amino acids. Trimming cost V 4 bases and J 4 bases, with 10 bases left between them. CDR1 SGHAT and CDR2 FQNNGV come from the germline V gene. In DNA, the CDR3 is TGTGCCAGCAGCTCGGGACACTCCACCGGGGAGCTGTTTTTT. Translated, it gives CASSSGHSTGELFF.

The chain uses TRBV28 and TRBJ2-3; 9 nucleotides line up with TRBD2. Germline CDR1 and CDR2: MDHEN and SYDVKM. Trimming at V came to 5 bases and at J to 4 bases, leaving 10 bases not matched to a gene. CDR3 size: 16 residues. As DNA, the CDR3 is TGTGCCAGCAGTGGCTTCGGCGGGAGGGCCTCAGATACGCAGTATTTT. Amino acid sequence: CASSGFGGRASDTQYF.

This clone showed up just once. This rearrangement joins TRBV4-2 to TRBJ1-1; D call uncertain. Trimming removed 4 bases from V and 0 bases from J, with 12 bases in between. The length of the CDR3 is 15 residues. Germline-derived CDR1 and CDR2 are LGHNA and YNFKEQ. This CDR3 is CASSPRTDMNTEAFF. Written as DNA, the CDR3 is TGTGCCAGCAGCCCAAGGACGGATATGAACACTGAAGCTTTCTTT.

The chain couples TRBV6-1 to TRBJ2-6; D could derive from TRBD1 or TRBD2 (5 bases each). The CDR3 consists of 16 residues. The V gene's germline CDR1 is MNHNS and CDR2 SASEGT. The V and J ends lost 2 bases and 2 bases respectively, with 10 bases between them. The CDR3 loop reads CASSEQGVAGANVLTF. The CDR3, as DNA: TGTGCCAGCAGTGAACAGGGAGTTGCTGGGGCCAACGTCCTGACTTTC.

CDR3 sequence: CASRARDTQYF. DNA of the CDR3: TGTGCCAGCAGAGCCCGCGATACGCAGTATTTT. This chain joins TRBV28 and TRBJ2-3, with D hard to call. Trimming cost V 6 bases and J 6 bases, with 7 bases left between them. The CDR3 is 11 residues long. The V gene's germline CDR1 is MDHEN and CDR2 SYDVKM.

The chain links TRBV5-3 to TRBJ2-1, with a tentative D call TRBD2 (5 bases). TRBV5-3 is marked as an open reading frame, function uncertain. The CDR3 is 14 residues long. The ends were cut back, 1 base at V and 5 bases at J, with 10 bases in the middle. CDR3 loop: CARSLTGMNNEQFF. The CDR3 coding sequence is TGTGCCAGAAGCTTGACCGGGATGAACAATGAGCAGTTCTTC.

This chain's CDR3 is CASSQQLAAGVYEQFF. CDR3 in DNA: TGTGCCAGCAGCCAACAACTAGCGGCGGGAGTGTATGAGCAGTTCTTC. The chain has TRBV14 and TRBJ2-1; 8 bases are shared with TRBD2. The CDR3 extends over 16 amino acids. The germline CDR1 and CDR2 sequences are SGHDN and FVKESK. Trimming took 2 bases from V and 8 from J; bases not matched to a gene: 11.

A single count supports this clone. The V and J genes are TRBV2 and TRBJ1-4; D gene ambiguous. Germline V lookup: CDR1 SNHLY, CDR2 FYNNEI. The CDR3 spans 12 residues. V was shortened by 4 bases and J by 8 bases, with 8 bases between the two germline ends. CDR3 DNA: TGTGCCAGCAGTGTTTTACGCGAAAAACTGTTTTTT. Amino acids: CASSVLREKLFF.

About this clone: This CDR3 is also generated by other DNA sequences in the sample. The gene calls are TRBV28 and TRBJ2-7; no definite D call. From germline, CDR1 is MDHEN and CDR2 SYDVKM. The CDR3 has 12 amino acids. The V end was cut by 6 bases, the J end by 4 bases, with 10 bases between. The CDR3: CASSRLLYEQYF. The DNA for the CDR3 is TGTGCCAGCAGCCGCCTCCTTTACGAGCAGTACTTC.

The chain is built from TRBV2 and TRBJ2-2; TRBD1 agrees at 10 bases. Germline lookup yields CDR1 SNHLY and CDR2 FYNNEI. After removal of 7 bases from V and 5 bases from J, the junction contained 13 bases not matched to a gene. This CDR3 spans 17 amino acids. The CDR3 sequence is CASTPDRGSPGTGELFF. CDR3 coding DNA: TGTGCCAGCACTCCGGACAGGGGGTCGCCGGGGACCGGGGAGCTGTTTTTT.

The J gene is TRBJ2-2, the V gene TRBV10-3, with TRBD1 identical over 8 bases. The trim removed 0 bases at V and 6 bases at J, leaving 3 bases unmatched. This CDR3 comprises 15 residues. Germline V gives CDR1 ENHRY, CDR2 SYGVKD. CDR3 sequence (DNA): TGTGCCATCAGTGAGTCCTCGACAGGGGCCGGGGAGCTGTTTTTT. This sequence encodes CAISESSTGAGELFF.

The chain links TRBV28 to TRBJ2-2, with D uncertain. Trimming took 3 bases from V and 5 from J, leaving 13 bases between them. The CDR3 totals 15 residues. CDR1 and CDR2 (germline): MDHEN, SYDVKM. The CDR3 nucleotides are TGTGCCAGCAGTTTGGTTCCCATGGGGACCGGGGAGCTGTTTTTT. Translated: CASSLVPMGTGELFF.

This clone was seen once. The gene calls are TRBV7-6 and TRBJ2-1; TRBD2 agrees at 11 bases. Germline assignment: CDR1 SGHVS and CDR2 FNYEAQ. Unmatched junction bases numbered 10, after V lost 1 base and J lost 8 bases. The CDR3 consists of 17 residues. The chain's CDR3 is CASSLDVGTSGEYEQFF. The CDR3 DNA reads TGTGCCAGCAGCTTAGATGTCGGGACTAGCGGCGAATATGAGCAGTTCTTC. The full variable domain, its missing parts supplied by reference TRBV7-6 and TRBJ2-1, is GAGVSQSPRYKVTKRGQDVALRCDPISGHVSLYWYRQALGQGPEFLTYFNYEAQQDKSGLPNDRFSAERPEGSISTLTIQRTEQRDSAMYRCASSLDVGTSGEYEQFFGPGTRLTVL.

This chain uses TRBV5-1 with TRBJ2-3; D ambiguous. Per the germline V gene, CDR1 is SGHRS and CDR2 is YFSETQ. This CDR3 has 13 amino acids. With 2 bases removed from V and 3 bases from J, the gap between germline ends came to 7 bases. CDR3 nucleotides: TGCGCCAGCAGCTTTCCCGAGACAGATACGCAGTATTTT. As protein: CASSFPETDTQYF.

The rearrangement uses TRBV2 and TRBJ1-5, with D possibly being TRBD1 (6 bases). The germline V and J ends were trimmed by 3 bases and 6 bases, with 9 bases remaining between them. This CDR3 has 13 residues. Per the germline V gene, CDR1 is SNHLY and CDR2 is FYNNEI. The CDR3 region is CASSDRDIQPQHF. CDR3 bases: TGTGCCAGCAGTGACCGGGACATTCAGCCCCAGCATTTT.

This chain connects TRBV11-2 to TRBJ2-1; TRBD2 matches 10 bases. The CDR3 has 18 residues. CDR1 is SGHAT, CDR2 FQNNGV, per germline. Trimming took 5 bases from V and 5 from J; bases not matched to a gene: 15. The CDR3 coding sequence is TGTGCCAGCAGCACCCCGCCTCTCCTAGCGGGAGTTAACAATGAGCAGTTCTTC. Translating it yields CASSTPPLLAGVNNEQFF.

This rearrangement joins TRBV5-1 to TRBJ2-7, with D hard to call. The CDR3 is 12 residues long. The V gene lost 4 bases and the J gene lost 6 bases, with 11 bases spanning the gap. Germline V gene data show CDR1 as SGHRS and CDR2 as YFSETQ. The CDR3 nucleotides read TGCGCCAGCAGCGCCCGTGAGGCCGAGCAGTACTTC. It specifies CASSAREAEQYF.

The chain couples TRBV4-1 to TRBJ2-2, with TRBD1 matching 7 bases. The junction had 3 bases not matched to a gene; V was cut back by 0 bases and J by 5 bases. Germline assignment: CDR1 MGHRA and CDR2 YSYEKL. CDR3 length equals 15 residues. The CDR3 reads CASSQEDRVTGELFF. The CDR3 nucleotides are TGCGCCAGCAGCCAAGAAGACAGGGTAACCGGGGAGCTGTTTTTT.

The chain uses TRBV28 and TRBJ1-3, with D possibly being TRBD1 (6 bases). This CDR3 has 17 amino acids. Per the germline V gene, CDR1 is MDHEN and CDR2 is SYDVKM. V was pared by 6 bases and J by 3 bases, with 21 bases between. The CDR3 reads CASSPAGSGEIGNTIYF. The CDR3 DNA sequence: TGTGCCAGCAGCCCCGCGGGGTCAGGGGAGATTGGAAACACCATATATTTT.

The V and J genes are TRBV6-1 and TRBJ2-7; 12 positions match TRBD2. Germline values: CDR1 MNHNS, CDR2 SASEGT. Trimming took 1 base from V and 2 from J; bases not matched to a gene: 9. The CDR3 spans 18 residues. The CDR3 DNA is TGTGCCAGCAGTGAAGGACTAGCGGGAGTTATTTCCCCCTACGAGCAGTACTTC. The encoded protein is CASSEGLAGVISPYEQYF.